These 27 T cell receptor beta chains came from one sample sequenced in a study of OX40 agonist ivuxolimab in advanced cancers. Sequenced by immunoSEQ multiplex PCR; TCRdb stores in-frame clones only, minus some. The repertoire includes around 60,000 clones, around 74% of them detected once, and about 11% sits in the top ten. The specimen was CD4+ or CD8+ T cells sorted from blood, collected in a trial of the OX40 agonist ivuxolimab. These receptors came from an adult with an advanced solid tumor such as melanoma, head and neck, liver or kidney cancer.

The V gene is TRBV5-4, the J gene TRBJ1-2; 9 bases line up with TRBD1. This CDR3 has 14 amino acids. V lost 0 bases and J lost 6; bases outside the gene matches: 3. CDR1 SGHNT and CDR2 YYREEE come from the germline V gene (reference sequence). CDR3 protein: CASSLDRGRDGYTF. For the CDR3, the DNA is TGTGCCAGCAGCTTGGACAGGGGGCGTGATGGCTACACCTTC. Filled out from reference TRBV5-4 and TRBJ1-2, the complete variable domain reads ETGVTQSPTHLIKTRGQQVTLRCSSQSGHNTVSWYQQALGQGPQFIFQYYREEENGRGNFPPRFSGLQFPNYSSELNVNALELDDSALYLCASSLDRGRDGYTFGSGTRLTVV.

The gene calls are TRBV4-1 and TRBJ2-5; D uncertain. V was pared by 1 base and J by 4 bases, with 7 bases between. The CDR3 spans 13 residues. CDR1 is MGHRA and CDR2 is YSYEKL in the germline V gene. DNA of the CDR3: TGCGCCAGCAGCCAAGGATCTGGAGAGACCCAGTACTTC. Protein product: CASSQGSGETQYF.

Only a few counts were recorded for this clone. V usage is TRBV4-1 and J usage is TRBJ2-5; 8 bases agree with TRBD2. This CDR3 has 18 amino acids. V shed 2 bases, J shed 0 bases, and the junction held 11 bases outside the gene matches. CDR1 MGHRA and CDR2 YSYEKL come from the germline V gene. CDR3 amino acids: CASSQRGAGSGDQETQYF. The CDR3 bases are TGCGCCAGCAGCCAAAGAGGGGCGGGTAGCGGGGACCAAGAGACCCAGTACTTC.

This rearrangement joins TRBV5-1 to TRBJ2-5; the match to TRBD2 covers 9 bases. Germline V gene sequence: CDR1 SGHRS, CDR2 YFSETQ. This CDR3 contains 16 residues. The junction had 9 bases not matched to a gene; V was cut back by 0 bases and J by 6 bases. The CDR3 sequence is CASSLALGGGAKTQYF. CDR3 in DNA: TGCGCCAGCAGCTTGGCCCTAGGCGGGGGGGCCAAGACCCAGTACTTC.

The chain is built from TRBV28 and TRBJ2-7, with 7 positions matching TRBD1. This CDR3 contains 14 residues. CDR1 MDHEN and CDR2 SYDVKM come from the germline V gene. J lost 5 bases, V lost 3 bases, and 7 bases had no gene match. CDR3 residues: CASSFWTGYDEQYF. As DNA, the CDR3 is TGTGCCAGCAGTTTCTGGACAGGATACGACGAGCAGTACTTC.

The chain has TRBV19 and TRBJ2-5; 7 bases are shared with TRBD2. Germline V gene lookup returns CDR1 LNHDA and CDR2 SQIVND (reference sequence). The CDR3 length is 15 residues. V lost 0 bases, J lost 4 bases, and 5 bases stayed unmatched. This chain's CDR3 is CASSIDSGGGETQYF. The CDR3 nucleotides are TGTGCCAGTAGTATAGATTCGGGAGGAGGAGAGACCCAGTACTTC.

The CDR3 sequence is CASSLEARGTEAFF. The DNA of the CDR3 is TGTGCCAGCAGCTTAGAGGCGCGGGGCACTGAAGCTTTCTTT. The chain employs TRBV7-3 and TRBJ1-1; no firm D call. Trimming stripped 2 bases from V and 4 bases from J, with 11 bases between. Looked up from germline, CDR1 is SGHTA and CDR2 is FQGTGA. The CDR3 consists of 14 residues. The entire variable domain, with the rest obtained from reference TRBV7-3 and TRBJ1-1, is as follows: GAGVSQTPSNKVTEKGKYVELRCDPISGHTALYWYRQSLGQGPEFLIYFQGTGAADDSGLPNDRFFAVRPEGSVSTLKIQRTERGDSAVYLCASSLEARGTEAFFGQGTRLTVV.

The chain combines TRBV7-9 with TRBJ2-5; D could derive from TRBD1 or TRBD2 (6 bases each). Trimming pared 6 bases from V and 3 bases from J, leaving 14 bases between. The V gene's germline CDR1 is SEHNR and CDR2 FQNEAQ (reference sequence). The CDR3 extends over 14 amino acids. The CDR3 coding sequence is TGTGCCAGCAGACCTGTGGGGGGCAAAGAGACCCAGTACTTC. As protein: CASRPVGGKETQYF.

The chain employs TRBV7-9 and TRBJ2-1; no clear D gene. The V end lost 1 base, the J end lost 8 bases, and 9 bases lay between the germline ends. CDR3 size: 13 residues. Germline values: CDR1 SEHNR, CDR2 FQNEAQ (reference sequence). The CDR3 region is CASSLEPPDEQFF. In nucleotides, the CDR3 is TGTGCCAGCAGCTTAGAACCCCCTGATGAGCAGTTCTTC. Drawing the rest from reference TRBV7-9 and TRBJ2-1, the complete variable domain is DTGVSQNPRHKITKRGQNVTFRCDPISEHNRLYWYRQTLGQGPEFLTYFQNEAQLEKSRLLSDRFSAERPKGSFSTLEIQRTEQGDSAMYLCASSLEPPDEQFFGPGTRLTVL.

This clone occurred a few times. This chain uses TRBV6-5 with TRBJ1-6; no reliable D call. The CDR3 is 12 amino acids. Trimming shortened V by 6 bases and J by 4 bases, and 4 bases separated the two germline ends. Germline CDR1 reads MNHEY; CDR2 reads SVGAGI. The CDR3 loop is CASRPYNSPLHF. The CDR3 region has the DNA TGTGCCAGCAGGCCTTATAATTCACCCCTCCACTTT.

The gene calls are TRBV5-1 and TRBJ2-3, with 11 bases identical to TRBD1. This CDR3 is 15 amino acids long. Germline V CDR1 and CDR2: SGHRS, YFSETQ. The V gene end was trimmed by 2 bases and the J gene end by 4 bases; junction bases not matched to a gene: 3. The chain's CDR3 is CASSFGQGAADTQYF. Here the CDR3 DNA reads TGCGCCAGCAGCTTCGGACAGGGGGCGGCAGATACGCAGTATTTT.

This CDR3 reads CASSDGGGTDTQYF. CDR3 sequence (DNA): TGTGCCAGCAGTGACGGGGGGGGCACAGATACGCAGTATTTT. The rearrangement links TRBV6-4 to TRBJ2-3; 7 nucleotides match TRBD2. Germline-derived CDR1 and CDR2 are MRHNA and SNTAGT. V was pared by 2 bases and J by 1 base, with 0 bases of the junction left unmatched. The CDR3 has 14 residues.

The chain combines TRBV19 with TRBJ2-1; D might be TRBD2 (6 bases). V dropped 3 bases and J dropped 0 bases, with 18 bases sitting between them. This CDR3 contains 18 residues. Germline V gene sequence: CDR1 LNHDA, CDR2 SQIVND (reference sequence). CDR3 coding DNA: TGTGCCAGTAGTATCCACGTCGGCGGGATGAGCTCCTACAATGAGCAGTTCTTC. Its protein product is CASSIHVGGMSSYNEQFF.

This chain uses TRBV5-1 with TRBJ2-1, with D possibly TRBD1 on 7 matching bases. V lost 0 bases, J lost 14 bases, and 15 bases lay in between. This CDR3 is built from 13 residues. Germline V gene data show CDR1 as SGHRS and CDR2 as YFSETQ. CDR3 in amino acids: CASSLGGGREEFF. The CDR3 bases are TGCGCCAGCAGCTTGGGAGGGGGCAGGGAGGAGTTCTTC. The full variable domain, in which reference TRBV5-1 and TRBJ2-1 provide the parts outside the CDR3, is KAGVTQTPRYLIKTRGQQVTLSCSPISGHRSVSWYQQTPGQGLQFLFEYFSETQRNKGNFPGRFSGRQFSNSRSEMNVSTLELGDSALYLCASSLGGGREEFFGPGTRLTVL.

This clone occurred a few times. The chain has TRBV4-3 and TRBJ2-2; D may be TRBD1 (6 bases). Trimming pared 0 bases from V and 1 base from J, leaving 9 bases between. Germline-derived CDR1 and CDR2 are LGHNA and YSLEER. This CDR3 spans 16 amino acids. CDR3 loop: CASSQDPQGNTGELFF. The CDR3 DNA reads as TGCGCCAGCAGCCAAGATCCACAGGGGAACACCGGGGAGCTGTTTTTT.

The gene calls are TRBV4-1 and TRBJ1-1, with D perhaps matching TRBD1 (5 bases). V was cut by 4 bases and J by 5 bases, with 14 bases left in between. Germline assignment: CDR1 MGHRA and CDR2 YSYEKL. The CDR3 loop spans 14 amino acids. The CDR3 nucleotides are TGCGCCAGCAGCCGAAGTCAGGGAGTGACTGAAGCTTTCTTT. Its translation is CASSRSQGVTEAFF.

CDR3 protein: CASSGQSATNEKLFF. The CDR3 DNA reads TGTGCCAGCAGCGGACAGTCTGCAACTAATGAAAAACTGTTTTTT. The J gene is TRBJ1-4, the V gene TRBV5-5; the D gene is possibly TRBD1 (6 bases). CDR1 and CDR2 (germline): SGHKS, YYEKEE (reference sequence). Trimming removed 4 bases from V and 0 bases from J, with 10 bases in between. This CDR3 is built from 15 residues.

The V call is TRBV5-1, the J call TRBJ1-2; no clear D. Germline values: CDR1 SGHRS, CDR2 YFSETQ. CDR3 length: 14 residues. Trimming cost V 4 bases and J 2 bases, with 12 bases left between them. CDR3 sequence reads: CASSPQDLNYGYTF. For the CDR3, the DNA is TGCGCCAGCAGCCCGCAGGACCTAAACTATGGCTACACCTTC.

V usage is TRBV5-1 and J usage is TRBJ2-1, with TRBD1 identical over 8 bases. Germline assignment: CDR1 SGHRS and CDR2 YFSETQ. With V trimmed by 0 bases and J by 0 bases, 5 bases remained unmatched. This CDR3 is 17 amino acids long. The CDR3 reads CASSLEPTGGSYNEQFF. DNA of the CDR3: TGCGCCAGCAGCTTGGAACCAACAGGGGGCTCCTACAATGAGCAGTTCTTC.

The chain has TRBV10-3 and TRBJ2-7, with TRBD2 matching over 11 bases. Trimming removed 9 bases from V and 0 bases from J; junction bases left unmatched: 13. Looked up from germline, CDR1 is ENHRY and CDR2 is SYGVKD. This CDR3 has 17 residues. CDR3 bases: TGTGCCATATCGGGACTAGCGGAGAGGAGAGACTCCTACGAGCAGTACTTC. Protein: CAISGLAERRDSYEQYF.

The chain links TRBV7-3 to TRBJ1-1; D might be TRBD1 (5 bases). The V gene's germline CDR1 is SGHTA and CDR2 FQGTGA. Trimming removed 2 bases from V and 1 base from J, with 8 bases in between. The CDR3 length is 14 residues. The CDR3 DNA reads TGTGCCAGCAGCTTAGGTCAGGGGAACACTGAAGCTTTCTTT. Translation gives CASSLGQGNTEAFF.

The rearrangement joins TRBV19 to TRBJ1-1; no reliable D call. Germline V gives CDR1 LNHDA, CDR2 SQIVND (reference sequence). Trimming cost V 3 bases and J 1 base, with 12 bases left between them. The CDR3 extends over 15 amino acids. CDR3 sequence: CASSIFQQPNTEAFF. Written as DNA, the CDR3 is TGTGCCAGTAGTATTTTTCAACAGCCGAACACTGAAGCTTTCTTT.

In its sample, this clone was seen once. The chain employs TRBV7-8 and TRBJ2-1; 9 positions match TRBD1. The trim removed 5 bases at V and 6 bases at J, leaving 5 bases unmatched. The CDR3 runs to 14 residues. Germline CDR1 and CDR2: SGHVS and FQNEAQ. The CDR3 bases are TGTGCCAGCAGCACCGGGACAGGGACCAATGAGCAGTTCTTC. Its protein product is CASSTGTGTNEQFF. The full variable domain, its missing parts supplied by reference TRBV7-8 and TRBJ2-1, is GAGVSQSPRYKVAKRGQDVALRCDPISGHVSLFWYQQALGQGPEFLTYFQNEAQLDKSGLPSDRFFAERPEGSVSTLKIQRTQQEDSAVYLCASSTGTGTNEQFFGPGTRLTVL.

This chain connects TRBV30 to TRBJ2-3, with 9 bases matching TRBD2. V shed 4 bases and J 6 bases; nucleotides not matched to a gene: 5. CDR3 length: 13 residues. Per the germline V gene, CDR1 is GTSNPN and CDR2 is SVGIG (reference sequence). The chain's CDR3 is CAWTSGNSDTQYF. CDR3 coding DNA: TGTGCCTGGACTAGCGGGAATTCGGATACGCAGTATTTT.

V is TRBV2 and J is TRBJ1-1; no clear D. V dropped 7 bases and J dropped 0 bases, with 9 bases sitting between them. The CDR3 contains 13 residues. Germline V gene lookup returns CDR1 SNHLY and CDR2 FYNNEI. The CDR3 bases are TGTGCCAGCAAAAGGGATATGAACACTGAAGCTTTCTTT. It specifies CASKRDMNTEAFF.

The gene calls are TRBV19 and TRBJ2-5; TRBD2 matches 16 bases. The CDR3 sequence is 16 residues long. The V and J ends lost 4 bases and 5 bases, in that order; junction bases with no gene match: 4. Germline loops: CDR1 LNHDA, CDR2 SQIVND (reference sequence). The CDR3 loop reads CASSKQGLAGGETQYF. The CDR3 nucleotides are TGTGCCAGTAGTAAACAGGGACTAGCGGGAGGGGAGACCCAGTACTTC. The entire variable domain, with the rest obtained from reference TRBV19 and TRBJ2-5, is as follows: DGGITQSPKYLFRKEGQNVTLSCEQNLNHDAMYWYRQDPGQGLRLIYYSQIVNDFQKGDIAEGYSVSREKKESFPLTVTSAQKNPTAFYLCASSKQGLAGGETQYFGPGTRLLVL.

The rearrangement links TRBV6-5 to TRBJ2-1; the match to TRBD2 covers 7 bases. V lost 8 bases and J lost 9; bases outside the gene matches: 13. Germline CDR1 and CDR2: MNHEY and SVGAGI. The CDR3 is 14 residues long. Written as DNA, the CDR3 is TGTGCCAGCGTCCCCTCCGCGGGAGCCGGTGAGCAGTTCTTC. This sequence encodes CASVPSAGAGEQFF.